The T cell receptor (beta chain) described here comes from a study of T cells after yellow fever vaccination. A process of 5'RACE template switching, which added a universal primer site and UMIs, was used to make TCR cDNA. From the 5' RACE reads, TCRdb called clonotypes with MiXCR, one entry per CDR3 protein. The data contain fewer than 450,000 distinct CDR3 sequences, roughly 8.3% of them singletons. This CDR3 has 16 residues. The V gene lost 0 bases and the J gene lost 3 bases, with 14 bases spanning the gap. Germline CDR1 WSHSY, CDR2 SAAADI. Points from the study as a whole: FACS-sorted repertoires could contain abundant clonotypes contaminating from the bulk population. Reappearance after the booster was observed for most primary-vaccination clones (96% CD4, just over 85% CD8).

In regard to this clonotype: Its antigen is not identified.

This specimen consisted of PBMCs, obtained approximately 40 days after the first yellow fever vaccination. The TCR was taken from a man younger than 35 who received the YFV17D yellow fever vaccine. This chain connects TRBV10-2 to TRBJ2-5; unclear D gene. The CDR3 DNA sequence: TGCGCCAGCAGTGAGTCCGCAGGAAACTTGAAAGAGACCCAGTACTTC. Amino acid sequence: CASSESAGNLKETQYF.